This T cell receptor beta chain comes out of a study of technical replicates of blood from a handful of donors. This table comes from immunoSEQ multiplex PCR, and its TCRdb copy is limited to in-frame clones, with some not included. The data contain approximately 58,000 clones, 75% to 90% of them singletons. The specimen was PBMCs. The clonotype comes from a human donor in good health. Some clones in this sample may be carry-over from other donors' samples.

CDR3 loop: CSVEDRETQYF. DNA for the CDR3: TGCAGCGTTGAAGACAGGGAGACCCAGTACTTC. The chain joins TRBV29-1 to TRBJ2-5, with no clear D. Germline CDR1 is SQVTM and CDR2 is ANQGSEA. Trimming cost V 0 bases and J 5 bases, with 4 bases left between them. The CDR3 covers 11 residues.